The clone carrying this TCR beta chain was observed once. The antigen is undetermined. The authors ran a second PCR of about 6 to 11 cycles using a sample-barcoded 5' primer and a J-beta primer mix. In TCRdb, the 5' RACE reads were re-called with MiXCR into one record per CDR3 protein. The table records 800,000 or so distinct CDR3 sequences, 46% of them present only once. This record comes from a study of blood T cells in healthy people across ages. Study-wide results and limits: The long-lived group displayed more naive CD4+ cells, plus higher diversity, than the aged donors did.

Total RNA, at least 6 micrograms per sample, was extracted from PBMCs. The receptor's source is an elderly man in good health. The material sequenced was blood.

CDR3 DNA sequence: TGTGCCAGCAGCCCAACAGGGGGTTCCACGGACGAGCAGTACTTC. It specifies CASSPTGGSTDEQYF. The chain has TRBV16 and TRBJ2-4; 8 bases map to TRBD1. The DNA end lines up better with TRBJ2-7; the J call may be wrong. The CDR3 loop spans 15 amino acids. The germline gives CDR1 KGHSY, CDR2 FQNENV.